The 25 T cell receptor beta chains below were found in one sample sequenced in a study of cytomegalovirus exposure and HLA in healthy donors. Researchers ran the PCR with 60 Vbeta and 13 Jbeta primers. Produced via immunoSEQ multiplex PCR; TCRdb's table is partial and in-frame only. Among under 150,000 clones, under 90% were seen once, and the ten largest hold about 0.75%. The sample comprised PBMCs. Source of these receptors: a man younger than 30 in good health and CMV-seronegative.

Only one count was recorded for this clone. The V gene is TRBV5-6, the J gene TRBJ2-7; D is unclear. This CDR3 comprises 13 residues. Germline-derived CDR1 and CDR2 are SGHDT and YYEEEE. V dropped 3 bases and J dropped 4 bases, with 11 bases sitting between them. The CDR3 region has the DNA TGTGCCAGCAGCTGGAACAGCCCGTACGAGCAGTACTTC. Translated: CASSWNSPYEQYF.

The chain employs TRBV27 and TRBJ1-1; 8 nucleotides agree with TRBD1. The CDR3 loop spans 13 amino acids. J was trimmed by 1 base and V by 7 bases; bases with no gene match: 2. CDR1 MNHEY and CDR2 SMNVEV come from the germline V gene (reference sequence). The CDR3 sequence: CASTTGGNTEAFF. CDR3 nucleotide sequence: TGTGCCAGCACTACAGGGGGGAACACTGAAGCTTTCTTT.

The CDR3 DNA reads TGTGCCAGCAGCGTATCTTACGGACAGTATAATTCACCCCTCCACTTT. This gives the protein CASSVSYGQYNSPLHF. The chain recombines TRBV9 with TRBJ1-6; possibly TRBD1 for D (6 bases). This CDR3 is 16 amino acids long. The germline CDR1 and CDR2 sequences are SGDLS and YYNGEE. The V and J ends lost 1 base and 4 bases respectively, with 12 bases between them.

The chain combines TRBV30 with TRBJ1-2; D gene ambiguous. Trimming removed 2 bases from V and 7 bases from J, with 14 bases in between. Germline CDR1 is GTSNPN and CDR2 is SVGIG (reference sequence). The CDR3 totals 13 residues. The CDR3 DNA reads as TGTGCCTGGAGTTCGGGCGAGGGAGTTGGCTACACCTTC. Its protein product is CAWSSGEGVGYTF.

The rearrangement links TRBV6-6 to TRBJ2-4; D uncertain. This CDR3 has 15 residues. CDR1 and CDR2 (germline): MNHNY, SVGAGI (reference sequence). Trimming removed 0 bases at V and 2 bases at J, with 8 bases between. CDR3 sequence (DNA): TGTGCCAGCAGTTACTCGCTGCAGTCCAAAAACATTCAGTACTTC. It codes for CASSYSLQSKNIQYF.

The rearrangement joins TRBV28 to TRBJ1-4; D is possibly TRBD1 (6 bases). Germline loops: CDR1 MDHEN, CDR2 SYDVKM. The CDR3 has 16 amino acids. V lost 6 bases and J lost 0, with 14 bases in between. The CDR3 DNA is TGTGCCAGCAGCCTCAGGGGTTCTGCAACTAATGAAAAACTGTTTTTT. Encoded protein: CASSLRGSATNEKLFF.

The rearrangement uses TRBV19 and TRBJ1-1; perhaps TRBD1 as D (6 bases). The CDR3 has 13 residues. Per the germline V gene, CDR1 is LNHDA and CDR2 is SQIVND (reference sequence). Trimming removed 8 bases from V and 4 bases from J, with 14 bases in between. The CDR3: CASGQNSGTEAFF. CDR3 DNA sequence: TGTGCCAGTGGACAGAATTCGGGCACTGAAGCTTTCTTT.

This chain joins TRBV29-1 and TRBJ2-5; D remains ambiguous. The last part of the DNA fits TRBJ2-7 better; the J call may be wrong. CDR1 and CDR2 from the germline V gene are SQVTM and ANQGSEA. The length of the CDR3 is 14 residues. CDR3 nucleotides: TGCAGCGTTGAAGATCTGGTCACCTCCTACGAGCAGTACTTC. Amino acid sequence: CSVEDLVTSYEQYF.

The DNA for the CDR3 is TGCAGCGTTGGACGGGTGCAGGGCGACCCCAGGGACGGGGAGCTGTTTTTT. It codes for CSVGRVQGDPRDGELFF. The V and J genes are TRBV29-1 and TRBJ2-2, with a weak D call TRBD1 (5 bases). Per the germline V gene, CDR1 is SQVTM and CDR2 is ANQGSEA. V was shortened by 4 bases and J by 7 bases, with 25 bases between the two germline ends. The CDR3 spans 17 residues.

This chain connects TRBV18 to TRBJ2-7, with 10 positions matching TRBD1. The ends lost 2 bases at V and 2 bases at J; junction bases unmatched: 6. This CDR3 contains 16 residues. The germline V gene has CDR1 KGHSH and CDR2 LQKENI. The CDR3 DNA reads TGTGCCAGCTCACCATTTTCCGGGACAGGGGCCTACGAGCAGTACTTC. It yields the protein CASSPFSGTGAYEQYF.

This clone was seen a handful of times. The chain uses TRBV18 and TRBJ1-4; D gene ambiguous. This CDR3 is 14 amino acids long. The ends were cut back, 2 bases at V and 5 bases at J, with 9 bases in the middle. Germline values: CDR1 KGHSH, CDR2 LQKENI. CDR3 DNA sequence: TGTGCCAGCTCACCAGAGATCATGAATGAAAAACTGTTTTTT. Amino acids: CASSPEIMNEKLFF. Looking up the rest from reference TRBV18 and TRBJ1-4 gives the full variable domain: NAGVMQNPRHLVRRRGQEARLRCSPMKGHSHVYWYRQLPEEGLKFMVYLQKENIIDESGMPKERFSAEFPKEGPSILRIQQVVRGDSAAYFCASSPEIMNEKLFFGSGTQLSVL.

Here the CDR3 DNA reads TGTGCCAGCACCCCAGTTGTTGCTGACAGGGCTACCTACGAGCAGTACTTC. This sequence encodes CASTPVVADRATYEQYF. V usage is TRBV7-9 and J usage is TRBJ2-7, with 7 bases lining up with TRBD1. The CDR3 totals 17 residues. CDR1 and CDR2 (germline): SEHNR, FQNEAQ (reference sequence). Unmatched junction bases numbered 17, after V lost 7 bases and J lost 2 bases.

The chain is built from TRBV10-2 and TRBJ2-7; D is unclear. Germline CDR1 reads WSHSY; CDR2 reads SAAADI. V lost 3 bases and J 3 bases, leaving 9 bases between the germline ends. The CDR3 length is 13 residues. Here the CDR3 DNA reads TGCGCCAGCAGTGATGTAAGCCACTACGAGCAGTACTTC. This encodes CASSDVSHYEQYF.

The chain uses TRBV15 and TRBJ1-2, with D possibly TRBD1 on 6 matching bases. The V gene's germline CDR1 is LNHNV and CDR2 YYDKDF (reference sequence). This CDR3 region has 16 residues. V gave up 0 bases and J gave up 12 bases, with 23 bases separating them. In nucleotides, the CDR3 is TGTGCCACCAGCAGAGAGGGGGCCACAGGGTTTACCCCCGACACCTTC. It codes for CATSREGATGFTPDTF.

The CDR3 spells CASRVPGSGGGYTF. In DNA, the CDR3 is TGTGCCAGCAGGGTTCCTGGGTCGGGAGGCGGCTACACCTTC. V is TRBV9 and J is TRBJ1-2, with D unclear. CDR3 length equals 14 residues. Germline CDR1 reads SGDLS; CDR2 reads YYNGEE. V gave up 5 bases and J gave up 8 bases, with 19 bases separating them. Together with reference TRBV9 and TRBJ1-2, the CDR3 gives the full variable domain: DSGVTQTPKHLITATGQRVTLRCSPRSGDLSVYWYQQSLDQGLQFLIQYYNGEERAKGNILERFSAQQFPDLHSELNLSSLELGDSALYFCASRVPGSGGGYTFGSGTRLTVV.

The chain couples TRBV19 to TRBJ2-5; 9 bases match TRBD1. In germline, CDR1 is LNHDA, CDR2 SQIVND (reference sequence). J gave up 4 bases and V 3 bases, and 6 bases lay outside the gene matches. The CDR3 runs 15 residues. Here the CDR3 reads CASSIPTGGGETQYF. The CDR3, as DNA: TGTGCCAGTAGTATCCCGACAGGGGGTGGAGAGACCCAGTACTTC. Full variable domain (missing parts from reference TRBV19 and TRBJ2-5): DGGITQSPKYLFRKEGQNVTLSCEQNLNHDAMYWYRQDPGQGLRLIYYSQIVNDFQKGDIAEGYSVSREKKESFPLTVTSAQKNPTAFYLCASSIPTGGGETQYFGPGTRLLVL.

V usage is TRBV11-3 and J usage is TRBJ2-7, with D perhaps matching TRBD1 (5 bases). Germline CDR1 SGHNT, CDR2 YENEEA. CDR3 length: 13 amino acids. The germline V and J ends were trimmed by 1 base and 7 bases, with 11 bases remaining between them. Written as DNA, the CDR3 is TGTGCCAGCAGCTTAGGGCCAGGGCGGGAGCAGTACTTC. This encodes CASSLGPGREQYF.

This chain joins TRBV19 and TRBJ1-1; D ambiguous. The CDR3 is 14 residues long. Trimming cost V 7 bases and J 0 bases, with 12 bases left between them. Germline loops: CDR1 LNHDA, CDR2 SQIVND (reference sequence). The CDR3 sequence: CASTHGQLNTEAFF. CDR3 sequence (DNA): TGTGCCAGTACTCATGGGCAGTTGAACACTGAAGCTTTCTTT.

The V call is TRBV7-8, the J call TRBJ2-2; 8 bases fit TRBD1. Germline CDR1 reads SGHVS; CDR2 reads FQNEAQ. This CDR3 has 15 residues. V dropped 6 bases and J dropped 3; count of bases not matched to a gene: 6. CDR3 sequence: CASSFRGQDTGELFF. For the CDR3, the DNA is TGTGCCAGCAGTTTTAGGGGACAGGACACCGGGGAGCTGTTTTTT.

The chain combines TRBV11-1 with TRBJ2-7; 8 bases are a match to TRBD2. Germline V lookup: CDR1 SGHAT, CDR2 FQDESV (reference sequence). The CDR3 contains 14 residues. Losses at the gene ends were 6 bases for V and 2 bases for J; bases not matched to a gene: 6. DNA for the CDR3: TGTGCCAGCAGTACGGCAGCGGGGGCCTACGAGCAGTACTTC. Its translation: CASSTAAGAYEQYF.

The rearrangement joins TRBV6-5 to TRBJ1-1; D gene ambiguous. The length of the CDR3 is 12 residues. Trimming pared 5 bases from V and 11 bases from J, leaving 15 bases between. Germline V gene data show CDR1 as MNHEY and CDR2 as SVGAGI. CDR3 sequence: CASSPNYSGAFF. DNA for the CDR3: TGTGCCAGCAGTCCTAACTACTCCGGGGCTTTCTTT.

The chain carries TRBV4-2 and TRBJ1-1; no reliable D call. The germline V gene has CDR1 LGHNA and CDR2 YNFKEQ. Deletions cut 0 bases from V and 8 bases from J, with 16 bases between. This CDR3 is 15 amino acids long. Here the CDR3 reads CASSQEAGGRREAFF. CDR3 bases: TGTGCCAGCAGCCAAGAAGCGGGAGGGCGAAGGGAAGCTTTCTTT.

This chain connects TRBV25-1 to TRBJ2-2; 7 nucleotides agree with TRBD1. The germline V gene encodes CDR1 MGHDK and CDR2 SYGVNS. The CDR3 runs to 15 residues. With 6 bases clipped from V and 3 bases from J, the junction kept 7 bases outside the gene matches. The chain's CDR3 is CASSSKGTDTGELFF. In nucleotides, the CDR3 is TGTGCCAGCAGCTCCAAAGGGACAGACACCGGGGAGCTGTTTTTT.

This clone was found a few times. This chain connects TRBV4-1 to TRBJ1-1; D ambiguous. CDR1 MGHRA and CDR2 YSYEKL come from the germline V gene. This CDR3 has 14 amino acids. The V gene lost 1 base and the J gene lost 4 bases, with 10 bases spanning the gap. CDR3 loop: CASSQGERGTEAFF. In DNA, the CDR3 is TGCGCCAGCAGCCAAGGGGAACGGGGCACTGAAGCTTTCTTT.

The V and J genes are TRBV7-2 and TRBJ1-4; 10 bases fit TRBD1. Germline-derived CDR1 and CDR2 are SGHTA and FQGNSA. Trimming took 3 bases from V and 8 from J; bases not matched to a gene: 3. The CDR3 runs to 14 residues. The chain's CDR3 is CASSLGQGWEKLFF. DNA for the CDR3: TGTGCCAGCAGCTTGGGACAGGGGTGGGAAAAACTGTTTTTT.